This T cell receptor beta chain was identified in a study of blood T cell repertoires in COVID-19 (dated by TCRdb to the early 2020s). Context from the whole study: Samples covering the acute and convalescent phases of COVID-19 were provided by collaborators in the United States, Italy and Spain. The material from the prospective study consisted of cDNA or gDNA derived from T cells, B-cell-depleted T cells, or PBMCs. Deeply sampled blood TCRbeta repertoires from subjects exposed to, actively infected with, or recovered from COVID-19 were included in the dataset. The repertoires were released in a freely available public database meant as a resource for research on the immune response to SARS-CoV-2. Samples came from the ongoing ImmuneRACE study (first 160 participants) plus 1,254 subjects from 6 global collaborators. The sample metadata nearly always contained a de-identified subject ID, COVID-19 status, age in years and sex. HLA class I and class II types, where available, came from metadata supplied by the sample provider rather than from assay-based typing.

The immunoSEQ Assay, a bias-controlled multiplex PCR, was used to amplify TCRbeta CDR3 regions from genomic DNA. On the study's bioinformatics: The number of nucleated cells in each sample was estimated by amplification of reference gene primers within the assay. To quantify the absolute abundance of each unique TCRbeta CDR3 rearrangement, sequence reads were collapsed and filtered. For each sample, productive Simpson clonality was calculated as the square root of Simpson's diversity index across productive rearrangements. TCRdb retrieved this table from immuneACCESS and kept in-frame rearrangements only. Not all clones are present; in checked studies, unresolved V genes account for under half, and no reason is known for the remainder. V, J and clone size are taken as reported in that table, and D and trimming were inferred from the DNA itself. The sample table lists 100,000 to 150,000 clones, around four fifths of them with a count of one. Roughly 25% of the sample is in the top ten clones.

Counted from cysteine to phenylalanine, this CDR3 has 15 amino acids. Only the CDR3 portion is preserved as DNA: 45 bases, with reading frame beginning at the first base. Taken from the germline V gene (reference sequence), the CDR1 and CDR2 loops are LNHDA and SQIVND. Cut back by 5 bases and 2 bases, the V and J ends lie 15 bases apart. Each collaborating institution followed its own protocols to collect whole blood in K2EDTA tubes. For TCRbeta analysis, collaborators shipped samples in one of three forms: frozen whole blood, isolated PBMCs, or DNA extracted from either of those sample types. About this clone: Its antigen is currently not known. Base qualities were left out, and no much larger clone turns up one base away.

On the study overall, not on this receptor specifically: The quantity of clinical and demographic metadata differed by source and by participant and was supplied without curation.

The receptor's source is a human donor in a cohort sampled during active COVID-19. The sequence is built from TRBV19 and TRBJ1-1, with a weak D call of TRBD1 (6 bases match). Sample: peripheral blood. The DNA sequence follows: TGTGCCAGTAGTTCCAGGGGAGTACTTAACACTGAAGCTTTCTTT. This gives the protein CASSSRGVLNTEAFF. Beyond the CDR3, the reference TRBV19 and TRBJ1-1 genes provide the residues; the full variable domain reads: DGGITQSPKYLFRKEGQNVTLSCEQNLNHDAMYWYRQDPGQGLRLIYYSQIVNDFQKGDIAEGYSVSREKKESFPLTVTSAQKNPTAFYLCASSSRGVLNTEAFFGQGTRLTVV.